The TCR beta chain described here comes from a study of blood T cell repertoires in COVID-19. For the study at large: The cDNA or gDNA used as material had been derived from T cells, B-cell-depleted T cells, or PBMCs.

Losses at the gene ends were 2 bases for V and 8 bases for J; bases not matched to a gene: 6. Germline V lookup: CDR1 LNHDA, CDR2 SQIVND (reference sequence). The length of the CDR3 is 15 residues. Generated by immunoSEQ multiplex PCR, the TCRdb table keeps only in-frame clones and is missing some. The top ten hold 4.5% to 6.5% of the sample, which has 250,000 to 400,000 clones, about 89% seen once. The age range of participants was 18 to 89 years, with residence in about two dozen US areas. Grouping used clinical history reported by participants in a survey and questionnaire. The source material was PBMCs or T cells enriched from blood (not recorded which). This sequence joins TRBV19 and TRBJ2-1; 10 positions match TRBD2. The TCR sequence derives from a man aged 55 to 69 who had recovered from COVID-19. CDR3 in DNA: TGTGCCAGTAGTATATGGTCTAGCGGGAGTGATGAGCAGTTCTTC. It yields the protein CASSIWSSGSDEQFF.